This T cell receptor (beta chain) is drawn from a study of cytomegalovirus exposure and HLA in healthy donors. Study-wide context: Early released data had around 88 million unique TCRs, all coming from HLA-typed donors. Study-wide results and caveats: Later on, a genetic analysis was performed. It linked a missense variant in DCLRE1C with V- and J-gene trimming of TCR beta. Judged likely to be a sequencing artifact was a cluster of highly shared sequence variants.

About this clone itself: The antigen is unknown.

Vbeta (60) and Jbeta (13) primers were used in the PCR. The method was immunoSEQ multiplex PCR; TCRdb's version includes in-frame clones alone and lacks a portion of them. Seen in this sample are some 200,000 clones; the ten most common clones hold about 6.5%. Despite likely unrecorded immune exposures, the donors were nominally healthy at the time of sampling. Per germline, CDR1 LGHNA and CDR2 YSLEER. CDR3 length: 16 amino acids. Between the trimmed V and J ends, which lost 0 bases and 5 bases, there was a span of 16 bases. The sample comprised PBMCs. This TCR was sampled from a man aged 30 to 39 in good health and CMV-seronegative. The chain has TRBV4-3 and TRBJ1-1; D possibly corresponds to TRBD1 (6 bases). As DNA, the CDR3 is TGCGCCAGCAGCCAAGATTTTACGGGGACAAGGACTGAAGCTTTCTTT. This sequence encodes CASSQDFTGTRTEAFF.